A selection of T cell receptor beta chains follows, all from one sample in a study of blood T cell repertoires in COVID-19. The table came from immunoSEQ multiplex PCR; TCRdb's copy has only in-frame clones and leaves some out. The sample has 35,000 to 50,000 clones, approximately 88% seen once; the top ten hold 1% to 1.5%. The sequenced material came from peripheral blood. The receptors come from a woman aged 40-49 years with acute or convalescent COVID-19. CDR3s include the opening cysteine and the closing phenylalanine or tryptophan. D genes are given only for firm matches. Clone sizes are given selectively: once, few, many, or a class where the clone is expanded.

>-|TRBV7-2|TRBJ2-1|TRBD2
CASSLLLAEQFF
TGTGCCAGCAGCTTATTACTAGCGGAGCAGTTCTTC
>-|TRBV5-1|TRBJ1-1|-
CASSPTLTGLARIGEGSTKAFF
TGCGCCAGCAGCCCAACACTTACAGGGTTGGCTCGTATCGGGGAGGGTAGTACCAAAGCTTTCTTT
>-|TRBV7-9|TRBJ2-7|-
CASSSPLGEQYF
TGTGCCAGCAGCTCCCCACTTGGCGAGCAGTACTTC
>-|TRBV5-1|TRBJ2-2|-
CASSAEGPANTGELFF
TGCGCCAGCAGCGCGGAAGGTCCGGCGAACACCGGGGAGCTGTTTTTT
>once|TRBV29-1|TRBJ2-5|-
CSVLPGLHQLWTQYF
TGCAGCGTCCTCCCGGGACTCCACCAATTGTGGACCCAGTACTTC
>-|TRBV10-2|TRBJ2-1|TRBD2
CASSDPAGGSDNEQFF
TGCGCCAGCAGTGATCCCGCGGGGGGCTCCGACAATGAGCAGTTCTTC
>once|TRBV7-9|TRBJ1-2|TRBD1
CAGSLAPSQGVYGYTF
TGTGCCGGAAGCTTGGCACCTTCCCAGGGGGTCTATGGCTACACCTTC
>-|TRBV5-1|TRBJ2-2|-
CASSLGGSNTGELFF
TGCGCCAGCAGCTTGGGCGGTTCGAACACCGGGGAGCTGTTTTTT
>-|TRBV7-3|TRBJ2-5|-
CASSLARTPSQETQYF
TGTGCCAGCAGCTTAGCAAGGACACCGTCGCAGGAGACCCAGTACTTC
>-|TRBV27|TRBJ1-1|-
CASSFGTYYEAFF
TGTGCCAGCAGTTTCGGGACATACTATGAAGCTTTCTTT
>-|TRBV27|TRBJ2-7|-
CASSLIGEPGHSSEQYF
TGTGCCAGCAGTTTAATTGGGGAACCGGGACACTCGTCCGAGCAGTACTTC
>-|TRBV4-3|TRBJ2-3|-
CASSQDRGYTDTQYF
TGCGCCAGCAGCCAAGATCGAGGCTACACAGATACGCAGTATTTT
>once|TRBV24-1|TRBJ2-2|TRBD1
CATSDRTGGGTGELFF
TGTGCCACCAGTGATCGGACAGGGGGCGGCACCGGGGAGCTGTTTTTT
>once|TRBV9|TRBJ2-2|-
CASSGQNTGELFF
TGTGCCAGCAGCGGACAGAACACCGGGGAGCTGTTTTTT
>-|TRBV5-1|TRBJ2-4|-
CASSPGAGTGALAKNIQYF
TGCGCCAGCAGCCCCGGGGCGGGGACCGGGGCTTTAGCCAAAAACATTCAGTACTTC
>-|TRBV3-1/TRBV3-2|TRBJ2-1|TRBD2
CASSQYGTSGSGEQFF
TGTGCCAGCAGCCAGTACGGGACTAGCGGGAGTGGGGAGCAGTTCTTC
>-|TRBV28|TRBJ2-5|TRBD2
CASSLGGGEETQYF
TGTGCCAGCAGTTTAGGGGGAGGGGAGGAGACCCAGTACTTC
>-|TRBV19|TRBJ1-1|TRBD1
CASSMRQGNTEAFF
TGTGCCAGTAGTATGCGACAGGGGAACACTGAAGCTTTCTTT
>once|TRBV30|TRBJ1-1|-
CAWRETGLTEAFF
TGTGCCTGGAGGGAAACAGGGTTAACTGAAGCTTTCTTT
>-|TRBV7-9|TRBJ2-3|-
CASSSRLGYTDTQYF
TGTGCCAGCAGCTCCCGACTAGGCTACACAGATACGCAGTATTTT
>-|TRBV7-9|TRBJ2-2|TRBD1
CASSLANQETGRTGELFF
TGTGCCAGCAGCTTAGCGAATCAGGAGACAGGGAGAACCGGGGAGCTGTTTTTT
>-|TRBV4-3|TRBJ2-1|TRBD1
CASSQYRTGNEQFF
TGCGCCAGCAGCCAATACCGGACAGGGAATGAGCAGTTCTTC
>-|TRBV2|TRBJ1-4|-
CASSGGFTEKLFF
TGTGCCAGCAGTGGAGGGTTCACGGAAAAACTGTTTTTT
>once|TRBV9|TRBJ2-2|-
CASSVETGNTGELFF
TGTGCCAGCAGCGTAGAGACAGGGAACACCGGGGAGCTGTTTTTT
>-|TRBV6-5|TRBJ2-5|TRBD1
CASRGQGRETQYF
TGTGCCAGCAGGGGACAGGGAAGAGAGACCCAGTACTTC
>-|TRBV3-1/TRBV3-2|TRBJ2-7|-
CASSLGTGSLSYEQYF
TGTGCCAGCAGTCTCGGCACAGGGTCGCTTTCCTACGAGCAGTACTTC
>-|TRBV9|TRBJ2-1|-
CASNALAGQDNEQFF
TGTGCCAGCAACGCCCTAGCGGGACAGGACAATGAGCAGTTCTTC
>-|TRBV4-3|TRBJ2-2|TRBD1
CASSPRTGANTGELFF
TGCGCCAGCAGCCCCAGGACAGGGGCGAACACCGGGGAGCTGTTTTTT